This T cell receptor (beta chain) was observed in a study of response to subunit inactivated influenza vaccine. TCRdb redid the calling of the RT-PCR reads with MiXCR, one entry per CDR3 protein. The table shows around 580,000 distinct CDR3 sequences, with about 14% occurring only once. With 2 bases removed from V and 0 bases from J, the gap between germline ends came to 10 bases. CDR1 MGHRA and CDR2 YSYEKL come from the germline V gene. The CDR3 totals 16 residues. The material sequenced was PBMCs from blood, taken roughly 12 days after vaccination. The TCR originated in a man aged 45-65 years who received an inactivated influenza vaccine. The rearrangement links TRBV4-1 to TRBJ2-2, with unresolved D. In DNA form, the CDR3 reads TGCGCCAGCAGCCAACTCCCCCGGACGAACACCGGGGAGCTGTTTTTT. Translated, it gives CASSQLPRTNTGELFF.